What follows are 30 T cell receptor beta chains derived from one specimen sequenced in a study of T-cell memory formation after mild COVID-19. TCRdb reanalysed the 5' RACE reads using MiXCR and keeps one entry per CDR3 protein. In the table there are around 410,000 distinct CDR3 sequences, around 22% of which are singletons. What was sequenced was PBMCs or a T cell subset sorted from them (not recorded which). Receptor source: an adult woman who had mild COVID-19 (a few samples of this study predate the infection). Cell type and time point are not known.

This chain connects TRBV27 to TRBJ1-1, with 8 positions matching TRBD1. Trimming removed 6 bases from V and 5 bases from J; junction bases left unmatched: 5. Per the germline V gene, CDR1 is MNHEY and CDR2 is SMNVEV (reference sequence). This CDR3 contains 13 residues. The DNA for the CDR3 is TGTGCCAGCAGGACAGGGGAAAGGACTGAAGCTTTCTTT. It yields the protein CASRTGERTEAFF.

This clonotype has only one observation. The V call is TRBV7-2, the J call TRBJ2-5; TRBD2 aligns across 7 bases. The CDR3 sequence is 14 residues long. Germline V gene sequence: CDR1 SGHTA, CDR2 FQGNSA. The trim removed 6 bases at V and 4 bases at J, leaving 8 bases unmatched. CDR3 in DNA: TGTGCCAGCAGAGAGGCGGGAGCCCCAGAGACCCAGTACTTC. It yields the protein CASREAGAPETQYF. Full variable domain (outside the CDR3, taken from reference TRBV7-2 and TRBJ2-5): GAGVSQSPSNKVTEKGKDVELRCDPISGHTALYWYRQSLGQGLEFLIYFQGNSAPDKSGLPSDRFSAERTGGSVSTLTIQRTQQEDSAVYLCASREAGAPETQYFGPGTRLLVL.

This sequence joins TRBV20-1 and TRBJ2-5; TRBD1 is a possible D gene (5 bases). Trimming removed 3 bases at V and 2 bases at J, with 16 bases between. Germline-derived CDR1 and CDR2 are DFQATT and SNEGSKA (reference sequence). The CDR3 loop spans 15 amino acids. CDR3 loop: CSARPLGPKQETQYF. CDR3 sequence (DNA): TGCAGTGCTAGGCCCTTGGGGCCTAAACAAGAGACCCAGTACTTC.

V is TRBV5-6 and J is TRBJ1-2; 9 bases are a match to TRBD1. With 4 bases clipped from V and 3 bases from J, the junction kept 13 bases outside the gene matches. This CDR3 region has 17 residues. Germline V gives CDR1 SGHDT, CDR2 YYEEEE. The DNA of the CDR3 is TGTGCCAGCAGCACCCCTAGGACAGGGGAGTCGGACTATGGCTACACCTTC. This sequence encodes CASSTPRTGESDYGYTF.

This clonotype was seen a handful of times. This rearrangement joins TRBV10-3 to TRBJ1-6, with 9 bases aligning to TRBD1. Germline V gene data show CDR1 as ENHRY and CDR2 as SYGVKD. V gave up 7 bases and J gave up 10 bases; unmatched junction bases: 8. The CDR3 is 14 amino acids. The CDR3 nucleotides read TGTGCCATCACTCCGGGACAGGGAAGATCACCCCTCCACTTT. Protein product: CAITPGQGRSPLHF.

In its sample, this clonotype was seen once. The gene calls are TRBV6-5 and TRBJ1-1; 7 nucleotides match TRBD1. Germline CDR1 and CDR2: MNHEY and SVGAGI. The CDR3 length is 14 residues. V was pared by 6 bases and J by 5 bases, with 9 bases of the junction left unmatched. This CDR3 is CASRYDRVMTEAFF. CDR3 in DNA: TGTGCCAGCAGATATGACAGGGTGATGACTGAAGCTTTCTTT.

The CDR3 sequence: CASSLGTRLGYSYEQYF. DNA for the CDR3: TGTGCCAGCAGCTTGGGGACCCGGTTGGGTTACTCCTACGAGCAGTACTTC. The chain combines TRBV11-2 with TRBJ2-7; D is possibly TRBD1 or TRBD2 (5 bases each). Trimming left V 3 bases short and J 0 bases short, with 18 bases between. The CDR3 is 17 amino acids. From germline, CDR1 is SGHAT and CDR2 FQNNGV.

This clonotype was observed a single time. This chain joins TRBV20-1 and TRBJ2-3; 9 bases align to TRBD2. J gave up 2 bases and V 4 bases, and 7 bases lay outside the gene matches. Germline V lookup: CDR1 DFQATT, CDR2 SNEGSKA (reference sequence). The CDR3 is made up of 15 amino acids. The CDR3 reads CSAIITSGSTDTQYF. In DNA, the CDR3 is TGCAGTGCTATCATAACTAGCGGGTCCACAGATACGCAGTATTTT.

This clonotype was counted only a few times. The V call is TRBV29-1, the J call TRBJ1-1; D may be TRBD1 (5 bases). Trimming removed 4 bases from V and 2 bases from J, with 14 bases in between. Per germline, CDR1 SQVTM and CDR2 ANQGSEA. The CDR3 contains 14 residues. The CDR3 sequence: CSVARAGSNTEAFF. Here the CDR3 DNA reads TGCAGCGTTGCGCGGGCAGGGTCCAACACTGAAGCTTTCTTT.

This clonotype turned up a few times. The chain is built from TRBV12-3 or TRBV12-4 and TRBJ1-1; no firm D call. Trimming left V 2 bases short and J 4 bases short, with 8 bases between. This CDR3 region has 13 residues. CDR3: CASSLTGFTEAFF. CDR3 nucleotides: TGTGCCAGCAGTTTAACGGGGTTCACTGAAGCTTTCTTT.

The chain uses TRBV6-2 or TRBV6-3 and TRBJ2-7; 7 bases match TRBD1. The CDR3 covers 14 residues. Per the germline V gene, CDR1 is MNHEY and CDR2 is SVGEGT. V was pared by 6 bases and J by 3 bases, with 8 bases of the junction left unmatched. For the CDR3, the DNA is TGTGCCAGCAGACCCGGGACAGCGAACTACGAGCAGTACTTC. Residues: CASRPGTANYEQYF.

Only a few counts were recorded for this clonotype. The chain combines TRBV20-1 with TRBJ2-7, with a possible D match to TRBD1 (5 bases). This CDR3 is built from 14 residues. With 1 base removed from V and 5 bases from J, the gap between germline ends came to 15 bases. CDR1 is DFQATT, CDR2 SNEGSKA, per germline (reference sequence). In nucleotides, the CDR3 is TGCAGTGCTAGAGGTCGTATCAGGGTAGACGAGCAGTACTTC. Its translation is CSARGRIRVDEQYF.

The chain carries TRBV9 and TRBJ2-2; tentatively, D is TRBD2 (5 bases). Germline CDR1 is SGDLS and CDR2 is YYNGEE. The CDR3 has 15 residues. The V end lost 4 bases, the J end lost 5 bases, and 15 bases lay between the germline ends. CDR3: CASSFRGLGTGELFF. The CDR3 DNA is TGTGCCAGCAGCTTCCGGGGTCTTGGGACCGGGGAGCTGTTTTTT.

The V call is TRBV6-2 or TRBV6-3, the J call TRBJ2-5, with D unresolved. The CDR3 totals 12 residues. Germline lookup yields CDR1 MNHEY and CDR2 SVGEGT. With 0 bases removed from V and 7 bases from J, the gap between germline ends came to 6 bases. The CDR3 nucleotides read TGTGCCAGCAGTTACTCAATGGGGACCCAGTACTTC. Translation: CASSYSMGTQYF.

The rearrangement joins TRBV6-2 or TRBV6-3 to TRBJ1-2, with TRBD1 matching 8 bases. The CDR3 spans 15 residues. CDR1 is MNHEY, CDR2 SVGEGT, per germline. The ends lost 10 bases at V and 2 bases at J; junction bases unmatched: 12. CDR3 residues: CATRTGTGGNYGYTF. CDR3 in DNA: TGTGCCACCCGGACAGGAACAGGGGGAAACTATGGCTACACCTTC.

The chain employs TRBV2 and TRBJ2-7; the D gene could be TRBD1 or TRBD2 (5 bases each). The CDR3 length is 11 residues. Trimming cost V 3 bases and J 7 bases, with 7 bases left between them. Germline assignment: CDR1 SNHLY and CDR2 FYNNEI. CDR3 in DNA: TGTGCCAGCAGTGACGAGGGGGAGCAGTACTTC. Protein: CASSDEGEQYF. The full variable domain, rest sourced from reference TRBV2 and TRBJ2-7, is EPEVTQTPSHQVTQMGQEVILRCVPISNHLYFYWYRQILGQKVEFLVSFYNNEISEKSEIFDDQFSVERPDGSNFTLKIRSTKLEDSAMYFCASSDEGEQYFGPGTRLTVT.

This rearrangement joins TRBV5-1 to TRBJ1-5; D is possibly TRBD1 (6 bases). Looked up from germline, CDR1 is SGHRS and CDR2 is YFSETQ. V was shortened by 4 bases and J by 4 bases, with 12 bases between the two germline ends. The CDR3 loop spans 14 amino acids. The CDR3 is CASSTGQPNQPQHF. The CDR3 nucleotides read TGCGCCAGCAGCACCGGACAGCCAAATCAGCCCCAGCATTTT.

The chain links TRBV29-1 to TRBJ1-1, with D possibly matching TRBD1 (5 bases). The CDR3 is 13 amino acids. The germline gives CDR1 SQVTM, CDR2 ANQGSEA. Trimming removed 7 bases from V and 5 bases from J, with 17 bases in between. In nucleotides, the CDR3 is TGCAGCGCCCGAGAGGGGTTACGGACTGAAGCTTTCTTT. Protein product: CSAREGLRTEAFF.

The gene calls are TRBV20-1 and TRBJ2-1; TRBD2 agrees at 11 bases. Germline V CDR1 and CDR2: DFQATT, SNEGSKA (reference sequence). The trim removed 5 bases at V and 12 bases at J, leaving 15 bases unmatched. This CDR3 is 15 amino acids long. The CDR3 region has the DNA TGCAGTGCTCCCACGGCCAATAGCGGGAGGGCCGGGCAGTTCTTC. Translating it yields CSAPTANSGRAGQFF.

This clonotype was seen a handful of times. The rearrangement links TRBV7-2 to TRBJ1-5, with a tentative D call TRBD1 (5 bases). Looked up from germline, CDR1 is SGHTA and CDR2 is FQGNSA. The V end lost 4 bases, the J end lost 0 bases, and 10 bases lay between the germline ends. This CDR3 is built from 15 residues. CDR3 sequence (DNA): TGTGCCAGCAGCTCAAGGGGTTATAGCAATCAGCCCCAGCATTTT. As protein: CASSSRGYSNQPQHF.

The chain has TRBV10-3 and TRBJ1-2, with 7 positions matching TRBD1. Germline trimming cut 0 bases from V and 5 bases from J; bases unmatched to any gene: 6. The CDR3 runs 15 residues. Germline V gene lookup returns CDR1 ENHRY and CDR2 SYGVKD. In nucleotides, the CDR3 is TGTGCCATCAGTGAGTCCTTTACGGGACAGTATGGCTACACCTTC. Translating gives CAISESFTGQYGYTF.

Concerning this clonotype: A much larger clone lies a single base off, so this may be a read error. The CDR3 protein is CASSLDGGFSGNTVYF. The CDR3, as DNA: TGTGCCAGCAGCTTGGACGGAGGGTTCTCTGGAAACACCGTATATTTT. This sequence joins TRBV7-2 and TRBJ1-3; D not certain. The CDR3 extends over 16 amino acids. Per the germline V gene, CDR1 is SGHTA and CDR2 is FQGNSA.

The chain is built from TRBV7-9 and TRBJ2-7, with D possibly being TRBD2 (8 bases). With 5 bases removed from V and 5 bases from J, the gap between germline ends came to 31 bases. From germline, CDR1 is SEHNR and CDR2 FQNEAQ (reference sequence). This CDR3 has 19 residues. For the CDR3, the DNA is TGTGCCAGCAGCCGAGGAGGGAGGGGGCCGGAGCGGGAGTTAAACGAGCAGTACTTC. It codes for CASSRGGRGPERELNEQYF.

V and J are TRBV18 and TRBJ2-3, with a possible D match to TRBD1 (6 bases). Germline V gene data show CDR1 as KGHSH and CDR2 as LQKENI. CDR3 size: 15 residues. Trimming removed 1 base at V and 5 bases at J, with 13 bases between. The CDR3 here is CASSPRAGGGDTQYF. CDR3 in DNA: TGTGCCAGCTCACCACGAGCTGGGGGCGGAGATACGCAGTATTTT. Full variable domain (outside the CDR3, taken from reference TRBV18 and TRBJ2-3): NAGVMQNPRHLVRRRGQEARLRCSPMKGHSHVYWYRQLPEEGLKFMVYLQKENIIDESGMPKERFSAEFPKEGPSILRIQQVVRGDSAAYFCASSPRAGGGDTQYFGPGTRLTVL.

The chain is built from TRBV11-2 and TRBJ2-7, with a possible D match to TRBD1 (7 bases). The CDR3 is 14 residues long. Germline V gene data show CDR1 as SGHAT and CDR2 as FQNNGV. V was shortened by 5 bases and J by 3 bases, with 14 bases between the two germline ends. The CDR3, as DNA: TGTGCCAGCAGCCCTCAGGGGGGACTCTACGAGCAGTACTTC. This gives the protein CASSPQGGLYEQYF.

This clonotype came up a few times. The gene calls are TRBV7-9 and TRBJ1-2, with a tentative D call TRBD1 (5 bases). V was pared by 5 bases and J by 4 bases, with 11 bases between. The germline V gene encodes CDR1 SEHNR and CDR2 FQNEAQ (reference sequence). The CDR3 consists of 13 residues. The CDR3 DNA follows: TGTGCCAGCAGCCCCTTGGGGGGCTATGGCTACACCTTC. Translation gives CASSPLGGYGYTF.

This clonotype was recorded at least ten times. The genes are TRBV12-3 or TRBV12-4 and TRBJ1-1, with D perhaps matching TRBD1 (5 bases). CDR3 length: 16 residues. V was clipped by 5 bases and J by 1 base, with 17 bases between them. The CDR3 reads CASSARQLTKNTEAFF. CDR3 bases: TGTGCCAGCAGTGCTCGACAGTTAACCAAGAACACTGAAGCTTTCTTT.

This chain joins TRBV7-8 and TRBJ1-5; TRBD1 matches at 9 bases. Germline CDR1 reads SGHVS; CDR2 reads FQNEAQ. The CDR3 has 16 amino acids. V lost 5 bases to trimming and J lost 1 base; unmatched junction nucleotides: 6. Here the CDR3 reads CASSRTGAVSNQPQHF. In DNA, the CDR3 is TGTGCCAGCAGCCGGACAGGGGCGGTAAGCAATCAGCCCCAGCATTTT.

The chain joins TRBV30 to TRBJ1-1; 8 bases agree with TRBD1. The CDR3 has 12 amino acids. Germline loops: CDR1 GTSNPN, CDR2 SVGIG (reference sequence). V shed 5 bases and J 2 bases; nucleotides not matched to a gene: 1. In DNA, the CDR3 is TGTGCCTGGGACAGGGGAAACACTGAAGCTTTCTTT. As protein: CAWDRGNTEAFF.

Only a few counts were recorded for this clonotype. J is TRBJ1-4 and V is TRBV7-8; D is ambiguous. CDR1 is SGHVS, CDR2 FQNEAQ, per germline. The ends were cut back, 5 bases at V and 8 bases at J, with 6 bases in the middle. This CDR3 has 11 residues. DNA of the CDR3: TGTGCCAGCAGCCACTCGGAAAAACTGTTTTTT. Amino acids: CASSHSEKLFF.